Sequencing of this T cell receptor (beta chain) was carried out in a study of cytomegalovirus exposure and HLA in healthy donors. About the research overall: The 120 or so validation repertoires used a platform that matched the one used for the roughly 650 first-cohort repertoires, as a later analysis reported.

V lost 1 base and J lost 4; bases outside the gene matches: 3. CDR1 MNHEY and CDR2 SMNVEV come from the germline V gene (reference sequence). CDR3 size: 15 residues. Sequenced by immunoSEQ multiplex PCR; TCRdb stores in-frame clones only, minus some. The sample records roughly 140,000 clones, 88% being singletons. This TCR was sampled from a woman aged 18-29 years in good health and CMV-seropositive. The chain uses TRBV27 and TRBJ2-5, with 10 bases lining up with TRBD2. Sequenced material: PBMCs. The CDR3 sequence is CASSLYSGRRETQYF. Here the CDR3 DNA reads TGTGCCAGCAGTTTATATAGCGGGAGGCGAGAGACCCAGTACTTC.